This T cell receptor (beta chain) originates from a study of shared clonotypes between healthy human individuals (dated by TCRdb to the early 2020s). With respect to the entire study: The cohort included a few men and a couple of women between 18 and 49 years of age. To increase sequencing depth and limit assay-specific biases, TCR repertoire library preparation and sequencing were carried out by different laboratories using diverse techniques. For each donor, CD4 naive and CD4 memory were each run on three plates, CD8 naive on two plates, and CD8 memory on one plate. The study deeply sequenced blood TCR repertoires of five healthy adults to estimate repertoire size and the extent of clonotype sharing between individuals. Each donor's leukapheresis produced roughly between about 0.85 and 10 billion PBMCs. Paper-wide results and their limitations: Sampling was restricted to blood, and TCR repertoires in tissues likely differ from the TCR repertoires found in blood. Pairwise subsampling indicated that sequencing depth was expected to affect the degree of clonotype sharing among donors. Rarefaction of sorted-subset datasets indicated incomplete sequencing despite the large sequencing depth. The genetic and exposure-history diversity represented was limited by the small number of donors. Higher generation probabilities were observed for clonotypes shared by all four sorted-subset donors than for non-shared clonotypes. Sharing across several donors was observed for around 4.8% of naive CD4, 3% to 3.5% of naive CD8, about 2.5% of memory CD4, and about 0.4% of memory CD8 clonotypes. Naive subsets generally had larger estimated clonotype richness than memory subsets.

TCR CDR3 regions were amplified from genomic DNA by multiplex PCR using the deep immunoSEQ assay. Genomic DNA extracted from each cell subset was distributed evenly over all wells of several immunoSEQ 96-well plates, and each plate served as one replicate. Each replicate PCR for sorted subsets received about 220 ng genomic DNA, equal to about 30,000 T cell genomes. Purified libraries were measured with a Qubit 3.0 fluorometer, size-checked on a Bioanalyzer 2100, and measured again with the KAPA Library Quantification kit. Each immunoSEQ 96-well plate was sequenced on its own single-read 150-cycle Illumina NextSeq 550 flow cell. Per the source publication's procedure: Because only junctional sequences without quality scores were contained in the immunoSEQ output, filtering matching that applied to full-length reads could not be performed. Sequences were annotated with PyIR, a Python wrapper for IgBLAST v1.9, using IMGT germline references to assign V/J genes and CDR3. Any read was removed if the V/J assignment was weak (E-value above 1e-6), the CDR3 was missing, or the read contained stop codons, out-of-frame junctions, or ambiguous translated residues. V3J clonotypes were defined as sequences sharing an identical inferred V gene, J gene, and CDR3 amino acid sequence. Percentage overlap between repertoires was computed as shared unique clonotypes divided by the size of the smaller repertoire. RTK rarefaction, the Chao1 estimator, and Recon v2.1 estimates of unobserved clonotypes were used to assess repertoire richness. OLGA was used to compute generation probabilities for all TCRbeta clonotypes that the gDNA method yielded from a few donors. TCRdb provides this immuneACCESS table in a form limited to in-frame rearrangements. Some clones are lacking; in checked studies, under half of them reflect an unresolved V gene, and why the rest are absent is not known. V, J and clone size derive from that table, while D and trimming were established from the DNA sequence. The sample includes around 1.9 million clones, with 85% to 95% observed a single time. The ten largest clones add up to about 1.5% of the sample.

CD8 naive samples were obtained by positive selection for CCR7 among CD45RO-negative cells, yielding a CD45RA+CCR7+ population from which TemRA cells were excluded. Donors were healthy HIV-negative adults with no recently reported acute infections or vaccinations. All donors were Caucasian adults living in Nashville, Tennessee, USA. Blood was obtained by leukapheresis, after which PBMCs were separated by Ficoll-Histopaque density gradient centrifugation and cryopreserved in liquid nitrogen vapor phase. Analytical flow cytometry was used to check the purity and quantity of each magnetically sorted T cell population. Each sorted fraction had its genomic DNA isolated and then quantified by UV absorbance on a Nanodrop 2000c. Regarding this clone: Its antigen is currently not known. One base away there is no much larger clone; base qualities are not given.

Including the terminal cysteine and phenylalanine, the CDR3 comprises 13 residues. The CDR3 DNA has 39 bases and is translated from base 1. Per the germline V gene (reference sequence), MNHEY is the CDR1 and SMNVEV is the CDR2. Trimming takes 7 bases off V and 2 bases off J; junction bases not matched to a gene: 4. The chain is made from TRBV27 and TRBJ1-2; 7 bases in the middle match TRBD1. The sample consisted of naive CD8+ T cells from PBMCs. The sample's cell subset or site label is to be understood as: CD45RA+CCR7+. The clonotype comes from a young man in good health. Some clones in this sample may be carry-over from other donors' samples. The CDR3 region reads CASTQGGNYGYTF. The sequenced DNA is TGTGCCAGCACCCAGGGGGGGAACTATGGCTACACCTTC.